Each of the 11 T cell receptor beta chains below was sequenced from the same sample in a study of control samples from healthy donors and cancer patients. Libraries were prepared by immunoSEQ multiplex PCR; TCRdb keeps only in-frame clonotypes and omits some of them. The sample includes fewer than 70,000 clones, more than 80% of them seen just once. Sequenced material: PBMCs. All receptors come from a woman aged 50 to 60 with lung cancer.

This rearrangement joins TRBV6-6 to TRBJ2-1; 11 nucleotides line up with TRBD2. The germline gives CDR1 MNHNY, CDR2 SVGAGI (reference sequence). Unmatched junction bases numbered 10, after V lost 6 bases and J lost 0 bases. The CDR3 runs to 18 residues. The CDR3 spells CASRRQSLAGDSYNEQFF. The CDR3 DNA follows: TGTGCCAGCAGGCGACAGTCACTAGCGGGGGACTCCTACAATGAGCAGTTCTTC.

The rearrangement links TRBV7-3 to TRBJ2-5; 8 bases align to TRBD1. V shed 5 bases and J 5 bases; nucleotides not matched to a gene: 7. Germline V gene lookup returns CDR1 SGHTA and CDR2 FQGTGA. This CDR3 has 14 residues. This chain's CDR3 is CASSPQGGRETQYF. CDR3 bases: TGTGCCAGCAGCCCACAGGGGGGTAGGGAGACCCAGTACTTC.

The V gene is TRBV6-5, the J gene TRBJ2-7; no clear D. CDR3 length: 14 residues. CDR1 MNHEY and CDR2 SVGAGI come from the germline V gene. Trimming left V 7 bases short and J 1 base short, with 14 bases between. The chain's CDR3 is CASTGTAFSYEQYF. In DNA, the CDR3 is TGTGCCAGCACCGGCACAGCCTTTTCCTACGAGCAGTACTTC.

The J gene is TRBJ1-2, the V gene TRBV6-5; D gene ambiguous. The CDR3 spans 15 residues. Trimming pared 2 bases from V and 0 bases from J, leaving 10 bases between. Germline-derived CDR1 and CDR2 are MNHEY and SVGAGI. Here the CDR3 DNA reads TGTGCCAGCAGTTACAGTCCAGGATCTAACTATGGCTACACCTTC. Protein product: CASSYSPGSNYGYTF.

The chain carries TRBV10-3 and TRBJ1-2; a weak D match, TRBD1 (6 bases). CDR1 is ENHRY, CDR2 SYGVKD, per germline. There are 13 residues in the CDR3. V was cut by 9 bases and J by 4 bases, with 15 bases left in between. DNA for the CDR3: TGTGCCATGTCCCCGGGACAACTCTATGGCTACACCTTC. Translation gives CAMSPGQLYGYTF.

The chain employs TRBV19 and TRBJ2-2, with TRBD2 identical over 15 bases. This CDR3 comprises 18 residues. With 4 bases clipped from V and 4 bases from J, the junction kept 7 bases outside the gene matches. From germline, CDR1 is LNHDA and CDR2 SQIVND (reference sequence). The CDR3, as DNA: TGTGCCAGTAGTAAAGGGACTAGCGGGGGGTCGGGCACCGGGGAGCTGTTTTTT. Translating gives CASSKGTSGGSGTGELFF.

This chain joins TRBV27 and TRBJ1-1; the D gene is possibly TRBD1 (5 bases). This CDR3 comprises 15 residues. Germline V gene lookup returns CDR1 MNHEY and CDR2 SMNVEV (reference sequence). Trimming took 5 bases from V and 0 from J, leaving 13 bases between them. CDR3 region: CASSPRGAVNTEAFF. CDR3 nucleotides: TGTGCCAGCAGTCCCAGAGGGGCCGTGAACACTGAAGCTTTCTTT.

The chain is built from TRBV9 and TRBJ1-4, with D possibly TRBD1 on 5 matching bases. Germline V gene data show CDR1 as SGDLS and CDR2 as YYNGEE. The CDR3 sequence is 13 residues long. Trimming removed 2 bases at V and 10 bases at J, with 12 bases between. The CDR3 DNA follows: TGTGCCAGCAGCGTTAATGGACAAGGAAAACTGTTTTTT. Its protein product is CASSVNGQGKLFF.

The chain couples TRBV5-5 to TRBJ1-6, with TRBD1 matching 12 bases. The trim removed 0 bases at V and 7 bases at J, leaving 2 bases unmatched. The CDR3 length is 16 residues. Germline CDR1 reads SGHKS; CDR2 reads YYEKEE (reference sequence). The CDR3 DNA follows: TGTGCCAGCAGCTTGGGGGACAGGGGGCTCAATTCACCCCTCCACTTT. It translates to CASSLGDRGLNSPLHF.

The chain carries TRBV2 and TRBJ1-2; D unresolved. Per germline, CDR1 SNHLY and CDR2 FYNNEI. The CDR3 length is 13 residues. The ends were cut back, 4 bases at V and 8 bases at J, with 14 bases in the middle. This CDR3 is CASSGERATGYTF. For the CDR3, the DNA is TGTGCCAGCAGTGGGGAACGGGCCACGGGCTACACCTTC.

This chain links TRBV9 with TRBJ1-6; D gene unclear. The germline V and J ends were trimmed by 0 bases and 6 bases, with 7 bases remaining between them. The CDR3 runs 14 residues. The V gene's germline CDR1 is SGDLS and CDR2 YYNGEE. CDR3 in DNA: TGTGCCAGCAGCGTAGAACAGCTTAATTCACCCCTCCACTTT. Protein product: CASSVEQLNSPLHF. The entire variable domain, with the rest obtained from reference TRBV9 and TRBJ1-6, is as follows: DSGVTQTPKHLITATGQRVTLRCSPRSGDLSVYWYQQSLDQGLQFLIQYYNGEERAKGNILERFSAQQFPDLHSELNLSSLELGDSALYFCASSVEQLNSPLHFGNGTRLTVT.